Sequencing of this T cell receptor (beta chain) was carried out in a study of regulatory T cells in long-lasting Graves disease. The wider study: Antithyroid drugs had been given to newly diagnosed Graves' patients for under 3 months.

Time point denoted: newly diagnosed GD, antithyroid drugs for less than 3 months. PBMC RNA served as the TCR library source. HTBI primers from iRepertoire and Arm-PCR of CDR3 regions yielded the TCR beta libraries. TCRdb passed the multiplex PCR reads through MiXCR, listing each CDR3 protein once. Of about 380,000 distinct CDR3 sequences in the sample, roughly 15% were seen once. This CDR3 is built from 14 residues. V was shortened by 5 bases and J by 4 bases, with 15 bases between the two germline ends. Germline V gene data show CDR1 as SGHAT and CDR2 as FQNNGV. Whole-study results and caveats: Tissue studied was limited to peripheral blood, excluding thyroid tissue. The study found lower TCR diversity in persistent Graves' patients than in newly diagnosed ones. TRBV28 was favored in persistent disease, as were TRBJ1-2 and TRBJ2-5.

In its sample, this clonotype was seen many times. The antigen is undetermined. The material was peripheral blood mononuclear cells (PBMCs), obtained at new diagnosis, from a patient treated with antithyroid drugs. The sequence was collected from a female donor with Graves disease. The rearrangement uses TRBV11-2 and TRBJ2-7; possibly TRBD1 for D (6 bases). The CDR3, as DNA: TGTGCCAGCAGCGTCCTACCAGGGGAATACGAGCAGTACTTC. Protein product: CASSVLPGEYEQYF. The variable domain in full, with the rest retrieved from reference TRBV11-2 and TRBJ2-7, is EAGVAQSPRYKIIEKRQSVAFWCNPISGHATLYWYQQILGQGPKLLIQFQNNGVVDDSQLPKDRFSAERLKGVDSTLKIQPAKLEDSAVYLCASSVLPGEYEQYFGPGTRLTVT.